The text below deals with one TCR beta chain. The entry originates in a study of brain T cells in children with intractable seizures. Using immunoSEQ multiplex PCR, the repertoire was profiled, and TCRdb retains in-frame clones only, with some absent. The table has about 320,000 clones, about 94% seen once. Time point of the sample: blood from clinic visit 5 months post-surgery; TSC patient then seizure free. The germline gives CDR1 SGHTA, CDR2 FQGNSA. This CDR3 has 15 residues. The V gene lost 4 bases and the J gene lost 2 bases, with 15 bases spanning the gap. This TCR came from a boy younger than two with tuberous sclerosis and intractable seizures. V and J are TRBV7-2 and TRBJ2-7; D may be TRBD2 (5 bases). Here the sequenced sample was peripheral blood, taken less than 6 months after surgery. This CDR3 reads CASSSGSTRPYEQYF. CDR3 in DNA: TGTGCCAGCAGCTCGGGGTCAACCCGCCCCTACGAGCAGTACTTC.